Listed below are T cell receptor beta chains from one sample, sequenced in a study of blood T cells in healthy people across ages. Using its own MiXCR run on the 5' RACE reads, TCRdb lists one record per CDR3 protein. The sample consists of roughly 2 million distinct CDR3 sequences, roughly 50% of them appearing once. What was sequenced was blood. The receptors come from a woman between 40 and 55 years old in good health. CDR3s include the opening cysteine and the closing phenylalanine or tryptophan. D genes are given only for firm matches. The size field is filled for only some rows; it gives once, few, many or a size class.

CDR3nt | CDR3aa | v_gene | abundance | j_gene | d_gene
TGTGCCAGCAGTCCGTCGACGGAAGATAACTATGGCTACACCTTC | CASSPSTEDNYGYTF | TRBV6-5 | few | TRBJ1-2 | -
TGTGCCAGCAACTTAGTGCTCGGCGATACGCAGTATTTT | CASNLVLGDTQYF | TRBV11-3 | - | TRBJ2-3 | -
TGTGCCAGCAGCCCGGAGGGTGACTATATCTACGAGCAGTACTTC | CASSPEGDYIYEQYF | TRBV7-9 | few | TRBJ2-7 | -
TGTGCCAGTAGTACACCTGGGGTTCTAGCCAAAAACATTCAGTACTTC | CASSTPGVLAKNIQYF | TRBV19 | few | TRBJ2-4 | -
TGTGCCAGCAGTCCCGGGACTAGCGGGGGCCCCTCCTACAATGAGCAGTTCTTC | CASSPGTSGGPSYNEQFF | TRBV2 | - | TRBJ2-1 | TRBD2
TGTGCCAGCAGCGGACCAGGACAAGATACGCAGTATTTT | CASSGPGQDTQYF | TRBV12-3/TRBV12-4 | - | TRBJ2-3 | -
TGTGCCAGCACCGCGGGGGGGGAAGTCACTGAAGCTTTCTTT | CASTAGGEVTEAFF | TRBV5-5 | - | TRBJ1-1 | -
TGTGCCAGCAGTTACTCGTGGACAGATCAGTACTTC | CASSYSWTDQYF | TRBV6-2/TRBV6-3 | few | TRBJ2-5 | -
TGTGCCAGCAGCTTCTCCTTAGCGGAGCGCACAGATACGCAGTATTTT | CASSFSLAERTDTQYF | TRBV4-2 | few | TRBJ2-3 | -
TGTGCCAGCAGCTCACCGAGTACGGGGGCCAGTTACAATGAGCAGTTCTTC | CASSSPSTGASYNEQFF | TRBV7-6 | - | TRBJ2-1 | -
TGTGCCAGCGGGGGACACACCGGGGAGCTGTTTTTT | CASGGHTGELFF | TRBV12-3/TRBV12-4 | - | TRBJ2-2 | -
TGCGCCAGCAGCTTGATGCTAGCGGGGAACACAGATACGCAGTATTTT | CASSLMLAGNTDTQYF | TRBV5-1 | - | TRBJ2-3 | TRBD2
TGCAGTGCTAGTCTTTATGCCCTAGCGGGGGAAACGGCCCAAGAGACCCAGTACTTC | CSASLYALAGETAQETQYF | TRBV20-1 | - | TRBJ2-5 | TRBD2
TGTGCCAGCAGCTTTTTAGGGGGGAAGAATGAGCAGTTCTTC | CASSFLGGKNEQFF | TRBV11-2 | - | TRBJ2-1 | -
TGTGCCAGCAGTTTCGGGGGCCTCGGGACCCAGTACTTC | CASSFGGLGTQYF | TRBV27 | - | TRBJ2-5 | -
TGTGCCAGCAGCCAGACAGGGTTCTACGAAAAACTGTTTTTT | CASSQTGFYEKLFF | TRBV14 | - | TRBJ1-4 | TRBD1
TGCAGTGCTCACCTAGCGGGGGGCTACAATGAGCAGTTCTTC | CSAHLAGGYNEQFF | TRBV20-1 | - | TRBJ2-1 | TRBD2
TGCGCCAGCAGCCAAGTCCTAGGAGGGTCAGGGAGCACAGATACGCAGTATTTT | CASSQVLGGSGSTDTQYF | TRBV4-1 | few | TRBJ2-3 | -
TGTGCCAGCAGCCCAAAATCCCAGGGGGCTAGGAACATTCAGTACTTC | CASSPKSQGARNIQYF | TRBV7-2 | few | TRBJ2-4 | TRBD1
TGCGCCAACAGCCTCTATCAAGAGACCCAGTACTTC | CANSLYQETQYF | TRBV5-1 | - | TRBJ2-5 | -
TGTGCCAGCAGCCAAAAGGTCCCTAGCGGGGGACCATATTCCTACGAGCAGTACTTC | CASSQKVPSGGPYSYEQYF | TRBV7-2 | - | TRBJ2-7 | TRBD2
TGCGCCAGCGGCGAGGGACTCCTTGAGACCCAGTACTTC | CASGEGLLETQYF | TRBV5-1 | - | TRBJ2-5 | -
TGTGCCACCAGTCATTGGGGGCTGGAGTCGGATGAGCAGTTCTTC | CATSHWGLESDEQFF | TRBV24-1 | few | TRBJ2-1 | -
TGTGCCAGCAGTAGATCGTTGGGGGAGACCCAGTACTTC | CASSRSLGETQYF | TRBV27 | - | TRBJ2-5 | -
TGTGCCAGCAGCCCTTTCACGGGAGATACGCAGTATTTT | CASSPFTGDTQYF | TRBV7-3 | - | TRBJ2-3 | -
TGTGTCAGCAGCTTTGGACTAGCGGGGACTTACGAGCAGTACTTC | CVSSFGLAGTYEQYF | TRBV7-8 | - | TRBJ2-7 | TRBD2
TGTGCCAGCAGGGAGGACGGGGGTCCCTATGGCTACACCTTC | CASREDGGPYGYTF | TRBV6-2/TRBV6-3 | - | TRBJ1-2 | -
TGCAGCGTTGAAGATCGGAGTTTAGGAGAGACCCAGTACTTC | CSVEDRSLGETQYF | TRBV29-1 | few | TRBJ2-5 | -
TGTGCCAGCAGCCGACAGGCAACCGGTGGTTCACCCCTCCACTTT | CASSRQATGGSPLHF | TRBV6-1 | - | TRBJ1-6 | -
TGTGCCAGCAGTAACCCTGCTGGAAGCACAGATACGCAGTATTTT | CASSNPAGSTDTQYF | TRBV28 | many | TRBJ2-3 | -
TGCAGTGCTAGGGGCGAGACAAACTATGGCTACACCTTC | CSARGETNYGYTF | TRBV20-1 | few | TRBJ1-2 | -
TGTGCCAGCAGGGGCAGACCGGGACTAGCGGAAAACTTACCCTACGAGCAGTACTTC | CASRGRPGLAENLPYEQYF | TRBV2 | - | TRBJ2-7 | TRBD2
TGTGCCACCAGTCCGAGCGGAGTTTACAATGAGCAGTTCTTC | CATSPSGVYNEQFF | TRBV24-1 | few | TRBJ2-1 | -
TGTGCCAGCAGTTACAGGGCAGGGTGGAGGGGGCACCAAGAGACCCAGTACTTC | CASSYRAGWRGHQETQYF | TRBV6-5 | - | TRBJ2-5 | -
TGTGCCAGCAGTCTACCGGCGACAGGGAGAGTCAGTGGCTACACCTTC | CASSLPATGRVSGYTF | TRBV6-2/TRBV6-3 | - | TRBJ1-2 | TRBD1
TGTGCCAGCAGCTTAACCCGCCCGGATAACTATGGCTACACCTTC | CASSLTRPDNYGYTF | TRBV7-9 | - | TRBJ1-2 | -